The 5 T cell receptor beta chains presented below share a single source sample, sequenced in a study of T cells in Graves' hyperthyroidism and ophthalmopathy (dated by TCRdb to the late 2010s). Libraries were built with multiplex PCR. TCRdb names Illumina HiSeq 2000 as the instrument used. Amplification of TCR beta CDR3 regions was carried out from RNA transcripts. The TCR CDR3 was subjected to a first round of RT-PCR using the HTBI primer set and the Qiagen OneStep RT-PCR kit. TCRdb redid the processing of the public reads, applying fastp at Q25 and MiXCR, and retained in-frame beta chains. Every distinct CDR3 protein forms one entry, paired with its most common genes and DNA. For this sample there are some 300,000 distinct CDR3 sequences; approximately 18% appear just once. Of the sample, just under 40% is held by the ten largest clones. Sequencing was carried out using blood. These receptor sequences come from a man between 50 and 59 years old with Graves' ophthalmopathy.

Of note for this clonotype: At one end the junction does not follow the germline gene, possibly because of a read error. CDR3 DNA: TGCGCCAGCAGTGGGGCTAGCAAACCCTACGAGCAGTACTTC. Translated, it gives CASSGASKPYEQYF. This chain joins TRBV6-1 and TRBJ2-7; either TRBD1 or TRBD2 may supply D (5 bases each). The CDR3 extends over 14 amino acids. The V gene's germline CDR1 is MNHNS and CDR2 SASEGT.

This clonotype was detected many times. V gene TRBV20-1 combines with J gene TRBJ2-7; perhaps TRBD2 as D (6 bases). CDR3 length: 11 amino acids. The V gene's germline CDR1 is DFQATT and CDR2 SNEGSKA (reference sequence). The CDR3 spells CTLGGIHEQYF. CDR3 nucleotide sequence: TGCACCCTAGGAGGGATCCACGAGCAGTACTTC.

This clonotype was recorded at least ten times. The CDR3: CASSPGGTGANTIYF. CDR3 sequence (DNA): TGTGCCAGCAGTCCCGGGGGGACAGGGGCAAACACCATATATTTT. This chain uses TRBV28 with TRBJ1-3; 10 bases align to TRBD1. The CDR3 loop spans 15 amino acids. Germline CDR1 and CDR2: MDHEN and SYDVKM. The ends lost 5 bases at V and 6 bases at J; junction bases unmatched: 7.

This clonotype has at least ten counts. The chain has TRBV28 and TRBJ2-5, with D perhaps being TRBD1 or TRBD2 (6 bases each). Looked up from germline, CDR1 is MDHEN and CDR2 is SYDVKM. V was trimmed by 2 bases and J by 4 bases, leaving 14 bases between them. The CDR3 spans 15 residues. The CDR3 loop reads CASSLGLGGGETQYF. CDR3 coding DNA: TGTGCCAGCAGTTTAGGCCTTGGAGGGGGAGAGACCCAGTACTTC. The full variable domain, completed using reference TRBV28 and TRBJ2-5, is DVKVTQSSRYLVKRTGEKVFLECVQDMDHENMFWYRQDPGLGLRLIYFSYDVKMKEKGDIPEGYSVSREKKERFSLILESASTNQTSMYLCASSLGLGGGETQYFGPGTRLLVL.

This chain connects TRBV5-1 to TRBJ1-6, with D maybe TRBD1 (5 bases). This CDR3 is built from 22 residues. The V end lost 4 bases, the J end lost 0 bases, and 29 bases lay between the germline ends. The germline gives CDR1 SGHRS, CDR2 YFSETQ. Here the CDR3 reads CASSQTPRDRRGPSSYNSPLHF. The CDR3 nucleotides are TGCGCCAGCAGCCAAACACCCCGCGACCGTCGGGGCCCAAGCTCCTATAATTCACCCCTCCACTTT.